The 28 T cell receptor beta chains below all came from one sample that was sequenced in a study of siplizumab effects on memory and regulatory T cells. The table came from immunoSEQ multiplex PCR; TCRdb's copy has only in-frame clones and leaves some out. The table includes about 120,000 clones, around 94% detected once. Sequencing used non-Treg CD4+ T cells sorted from blood. These receptors were collected from a human donor in good health.

The chain couples TRBV4-1 to TRBJ1-3; 11 bases agree with TRBD1. The CDR3 is 17 residues long. The V and J ends lost 1 base and 2 bases, in that order; junction bases with no gene match: 4. Germline V gene sequence: CDR1 MGHRA, CDR2 YSYEKL. CDR3 protein: CASSQGTGGIAGNTIYF. Written as DNA, the CDR3 is TGCGCCAGCAGCCAAGGGACAGGGGGCATCGCTGGAAACACCATATATTTT.

In its sample, this clone was seen a few times. This specimen includes other DNA sequences encoding the same CDR3. The V call is TRBV18, the J call TRBJ1-1, with D perhaps TRBD1 (5 bases). Trimming removed 3 bases from V and 1 base from J, with 6 bases in between. CDR3 size: 13 residues. Germline assignment: CDR1 KGHSH and CDR2 LQKENI. CDR3 in amino acids: CASSPGENTEAFF. The DNA of the CDR3 is TGTGCCAGCTCACCGGGGGAGAACACTGAAGCTTTCTTT.

This chain links TRBV7-9 with TRBJ2-5; 9 bases fit TRBD2. With the DNA end fitting TRBJ2-7 better, the J assignment may be wrong. The CDR3 consists of 16 residues. Germline V CDR1 and CDR2: SEHNR, FQNEAQ (reference sequence). The CDR3 here is CASSSRGLAETYEQYF. The CDR3 DNA reads as TGTGCCAGCAGCTCCCGGGGACTAGCCGAAACTTACGAGCAGTACTTC.

The rearrangement links TRBV28 to TRBJ1-2; no definite D call. Trimming removed 5 bases from V and 10 bases from J, with 17 bases in between. Germline V gene lookup returns CDR1 MDHEN and CDR2 SYDVKM. The CDR3 has 13 residues. DNA of the CDR3: TGTGCCAGCAGTCTAGTTCCCGGTGCGGACTACACCTTC. Translation gives CASSLVPGADYTF.

The chain carries TRBV21-1 and TRBJ2-3; no DNA check was done on the table's D call, TRBD2. TRBV21-1 represents a pseudogene. The CDR3 covers 24 residues. CDR3 sequence reads: CASSKDRPAGQRTSGRPPTDTQYF. The DNA of the CDR3 is TGTGCCAGCAGCAAAGATCGTCCGGCCGGGCAGAGGACTAGCGGGAGGCCCCCCACAGATACGCAGTATTTT.

This clone has more than one count but fewer than ten. The chain is built from TRBV7-9 and TRBJ1-2, with a weak D call TRBD1 (5 bases). This CDR3 is built from 16 residues. The germline V and J ends were trimmed by 4 bases and 8 bases, with 23 bases remaining between them. Germline CDR1 and CDR2: SEHNR and FQNEAQ (reference sequence). CDR3 sequence: CASSSLWGQVLEGYTF. The CDR3 DNA sequence: TGTGCCAGCAGCTCACTGTGGGGCCAGGTATTGGAGGGCTACACCTTC.

The chain is built from TRBV11-3 and TRBJ2-2, with D hard to call. CDR1 is SGHNT and CDR2 is YENEEA in the germline V gene. CDR3 length: 13 amino acids. V lost 7 bases, J lost 1 base, and 7 bases lay in between. In DNA, the CDR3 is TGTGCCAGCAAGGCCGGGAACACCGGGGAGCTGTTTTTT. Its translation is CASKAGNTGELFF. The complete variable domain, with remaining parts taken from reference TRBV11-3 and TRBJ2-2, reads EAGVVQSPRYKIIEKKQPVAFWCNPISGHNTLYWYLQNLGQGPELLIRYENEEAVDDSQLPKDRFSAERLKGVDSTLKIQPAELGDSAVYLCASKAGNTGELFFGEGSRLTVL.

The chain couples TRBV6-5 to TRBJ1-2; 7 bases match TRBD1. The CDR3 loop spans 14 amino acids. CDR1 and CDR2 (germline): MNHEY, SVGAGI. Trimming removed 4 bases from V and 4 bases from J; junction bases left unmatched: 6. CDR3 amino acids: CASSSRQGSYGYTF. CDR3 nucleotides: TGTGCCAGCAGTTCCCGACAGGGCTCCTATGGCTACACCTTC.

The chain employs TRBV7-9 and TRBJ1-5; D gene uncertain. The CDR3 is 13 amino acids. Looked up from germline, CDR1 is SEHNR and CDR2 is FQNEAQ (reference sequence). The V gene lost 0 bases and the J gene lost 5 bases, with 5 bases spanning the gap. Here the CDR3 DNA reads TGTGCCAGCAGCTTAGCAGGCGATCAGCCCCAGCATTTT. This codes for CASSLAGDQPQHF.

V and J are TRBV11-3 and TRBJ2-7; no firm D call. The CDR3 length is 14 residues. Germline V gives CDR1 SGHNT, CDR2 YENEEA. V was trimmed by 2 bases and J by 0 bases, leaving 8 bases between them. In DNA, the CDR3 is TGTGCCAGCAGCTTAAACCCCTACTCCTACGAGCAGTACTTC. It encodes CASSLNPYSYEQYF.

This clone has just one count. V and J are TRBV27 and TRBJ2-1; D remains unclear. The ends were cut back, 6 bases at V and 7 bases at J, with 13 bases in the middle. Germline V gene lookup returns CDR1 MNHEY and CDR2 SMNVEV (reference sequence). The CDR3 length is 13 residues. The CDR3 region has the DNA TGTGCCAGCAGAACGGACCCGAGGAATGAGCAGTTCTTC. It codes for CASRTDPRNEQFF.

The genes are TRBV19 and TRBJ1-1; 9 nucleotides align to TRBD1. Germline-derived CDR1 and CDR2 are LNHDA and SQIVND (reference sequence). J gave up 4 bases and V 7 bases, and 13 bases lay outside the gene matches. This CDR3 is 16 amino acids long. The DNA of the CDR3 is TGTGCCAGTACCGCCCAAGGGACAGGGCGCGGCACTGAAGCTTTCTTT. It codes for CASTAQGTGRGTEAFF.

The chain carries TRBV19 and TRBJ2-7, with D possibly being TRBD1 (7 bases). Trimming shortened V by 5 bases and J by 6 bases, and 17 bases separated the two germline ends. The CDR3 is 14 residues long. The germline CDR1 and CDR2 sequences are LNHDA and SQIVND (reference sequence). CDR3 amino acids: CASSLGGRGVEQYF. The CDR3 nucleotides read TGTGCCAGTAGTCTTGGAGGCAGGGGGGTCGAGCAGTACTTC.

The CDR3 spells CASSPDRGRRLEGYTF. As DNA, the CDR3 is TGTGCCAGCAGCCCGGACAGGGGGCGGCGGTTAGAGGGCTACACCTTC. V is TRBV7-2 and J is TRBJ1-2, with TRBD1 matching over 11 bases. Germline trimming cut 5 bases from V and 8 bases from J; bases unmatched to any gene: 13. Germline V CDR1 and CDR2: SGHTA, FQGNSA. This CDR3 comprises 16 residues.

The chain has TRBV5-1 and TRBJ2-7, with D unclear. Germline V gives CDR1 SGHRS, CDR2 YFSETQ. There are 17 residues in the CDR3. The germline V and J ends were trimmed by 1 base and 0 bases, with 17 bases remaining between them. The CDR3 region has the DNA TGCGCCAGCAGCTTGCAAGGATATTCCACCCACTCCTACGAGCAGTACTTC. The encoded protein is CASSLQGYSTHSYEQYF.

This chain links TRBV5-4 with TRBJ1-6, with a weak D call TRBD1 (5 bases). This CDR3 spans 12 amino acids. V lost 2 bases to trimming and J lost 13 bases, with 10 bases between them. Germline CDR1 SGHNT, CDR2 YYREEE (reference sequence). The CDR3, as DNA: TGTGCCAGCAGCTTCACAGGTTCGCCCCTCCACTTT. It codes for CASSFTGSPLHF.

The J gene is TRBJ1-1, the V gene TRBV19; D is possibly TRBD1 (5 bases). This CDR3 contains 13 residues. Trimming shortened V by 6 bases and J by 3 bases, and 11 bases separated the two germline ends. Germline V gene lookup returns CDR1 LNHDA and CDR2 SQIVND (reference sequence). The CDR3 loop is CASRWQGDTEAFF. CDR3 sequence (DNA): TGTGCCAGTAGATGGCAGGGAGACACTGAAGCTTTCTTT.

This clone appeared once. The chain recombines TRBV5-6 with TRBJ1-2, with D maybe TRBD1 (6 bases). The length of the CDR3 is 14 residues. The germline gives CDR1 SGHDT, CDR2 YYEEEE. V was pared by 4 bases and J by 3 bases, with 13 bases between. The CDR3 region has the DNA TGTGCCAGCAGCGCCGGACAGAACTACTATGGCTACACCTTC. Translating gives CASSAGQNYYGYTF.

J is TRBJ1-2 and V is TRBV4-1; weak D call: TRBD1 (6 bases). The germline V and J ends were trimmed by 4 bases and 1 base, with 13 bases remaining between them. The CDR3 contains 15 residues. In germline, CDR1 is MGHRA, CDR2 YSYEKL. The CDR3 loop reads CASSRGQGLNYGYTF. CDR3 nucleotides: TGCGCCAGCAGCCGAGGCCAGGGGCTTAACTATGGCTACACCTTC.

This clone was detected only a few times. The rearrangement joins TRBV18 to TRBJ1-6; D unclear. The CDR3 consists of 15 residues. The germline CDR1 and CDR2 sequences are KGHSH and LQKENI. V was cut by 2 bases and J by 3 bases, with 8 bases left in between. In DNA form, the CDR3 reads TGTGCCAGCTCACCAGAAGTTGACTATAATTCACCCCTCCACTTT. This gives the protein CASSPEVDYNSPLHF. The full variable domain, completed using reference TRBV18 and TRBJ1-6, is NAGVMQNPRHLVRRRGQEARLRCSPMKGHSHVYWYRQLPEEGLKFMVYLQKENIIDESGMPKERFSAEFPKEGPSILRIQQVVRGDSAAYFCASSPEVDYNSPLHFGNGTRLTVT.

This clone appeared once. The chain couples TRBV6-4 to TRBJ2-3, with 11 positions matching TRBD1. The J segment lost 3 bases and the V segment lost 5 bases, leaving 4 bases of the junction unmatched. CDR1 and CDR2 (germline): MRHNA, SNTAGT. CDR3 length equals 15 residues. CDR3 nucleotide sequence: TGTGCCAGCAGTTCCGGGACAGGGGGTACAGATACGCAGTATTTT. Protein: CASSSGTGGTDTQYF.

The V and J genes are TRBV25-1 and TRBJ1-4; 8 bases line up with TRBD1. The V gene's germline CDR1 is MGHDK and CDR2 SYGVNS. The CDR3 has 15 residues. The V and J ends lost 5 bases and 6 bases, in that order; junction bases with no gene match: 8. This CDR3 reads CASSPSRGRHEKLFF. CDR3 bases: TGTGCCAGCAGTCCATCCAGGGGGCGGCATGAAAAACTGTTTTTT.

The chain links TRBV30 to TRBJ1-5, with unresolved D. V was cut by 1 base and J by 4 bases, with 5 bases left in between. CDR3 length: 12 residues. Germline V gene sequence: CDR1 GTSNPN, CDR2 SVGIG (reference sequence). The CDR3 sequence: CAWSAGNQPQHF. DNA for the CDR3: TGTGCCTGGAGTGCGGGTAATCAGCCCCAGCATTTT.

V gene TRBV5-1 combines with J gene TRBJ2-5, with a weak D call TRBD1 (6 bases). Germline V gene lookup returns CDR1 SGHRS and CDR2 YFSETQ. V was pared by 0 bases and J by 5 bases, with 17 bases between. The CDR3 covers 16 residues. CDR3 sequence reads: CASSLGGHPIVETQYF. CDR3 bases: TGCGCCAGCAGCTTGGGGGGACACCCTATAGTGGAGACCCAGTACTTC.

This chain links TRBV6-5 with TRBJ2-4; D call uncertain. V lost 2 bases and J lost 0, with 8 bases in between. This CDR3 has 15 residues. CDR1 and CDR2 from the germline V gene are MNHEY and SVGAGI. In DNA, the CDR3 is TGTGCCAGCAGTTACAGCAATTTAGCCAAAAACATTCAGTACTTC. Translation gives CASSYSNLAKNIQYF.

This chain links TRBV2 with TRBJ2-5; 9 nucleotides agree with TRBD2. CDR3 length equals 13 residues. J lost 5 bases, V lost 8 bases, and 6 bases had no gene match. Germline CDR1 reads SNHLY; CDR2 reads FYNNEI. The chain's CDR3 is CASVGLAQETQYF. The DNA of the CDR3 is TGTGCCAGCGTGGGACTAGCCCAGGAGACCCAGTACTTC.

The CDR3 DNA sequence: TGCGCCAGCAGCTTGGGGGAGTGGGGCTCCTACGAGCAGTACTTC. Translation: CASSLGEWGSYEQYF. The V gene is TRBV5-1, the J gene TRBJ2-7, with TRBD2 as a possible D gene (5 bases). Germline V gives CDR1 SGHRS, CDR2 YFSETQ. The V gene lost 0 bases and the J gene lost 0 bases, with 10 bases spanning the gap. The CDR3 spans 15 residues.

The chain uses TRBV5-4 and TRBJ2-3; D uncertain. Between the trimmed V and J ends, which lost 4 bases and 2 bases, there was a span of 5 bases. Per germline, CDR1 SGHNT and CDR2 YYREEE (reference sequence). There are 12 residues in the CDR3. The CDR3 spells CASSAFTDTQYF. As DNA, the CDR3 is TGTGCCAGCAGCGCCTTCACAGATACGCAGTATTTT.